Shown below are 14 T cell receptor beta chains from a single sample sequenced in a study of blood T cell repertoires in COVID-19. The method was immunoSEQ multiplex PCR; TCRdb's version includes in-frame clones alone and lacks a portion of them. The sample shows 200,000 to 250,000 clones, 88% of them seen only once. The specimen sequenced was peripheral blood. These receptors were taken from a woman aged 60 to 75 with acute or convalescent COVID-19.

Of note for this clone: A read error may produce the germline difference seen at one junction end. The CDR3 coding sequence is TGTGCTAGCAGCTTAGGCGGGGGGGCGGTCAATGAGCAGTTCTTC. Amino acids: CASSLGGGAVNEQFF. The chain carries TRBV7-7 and TRBJ2-1; 9 bases align to TRBD2. This CDR3 has 15 amino acids. CDR1 is SSHAT and CDR2 is FNYEAQ in the germline V gene (reference sequence).

This chain connects TRBV21-1 to TRBJ2-4; the DNA was not used to check the table's D call, TRBD1. TRBV21-1 is an annotated pseudogene. There are 14 residues in the CDR3. The CDR3 DNA sequence: TGTGCCAGCTGGGAGAGACAGGCTAAAAACATTCAGTACTTC. Translating gives CASWERQAKNIQYF.

This chain connects TRBV5-4 to TRBJ1-3, with 8 bases aligning to TRBD1. The J segment lost 4 bases and the V segment lost 0 bases, leaving 3 bases of the junction unmatched. The CDR3 covers 15 residues. Germline V lookup: CDR1 SGHNT, CDR2 YYREEE (reference sequence). CDR3 nucleotide sequence: TGTGCCAGCAGCTTGGTTCAGGGGGCCGGAAACACCATATATTTT. Amino acid sequence: CASSLVQGAGNTIYF.

V usage is TRBV28 and J usage is TRBJ1-5; D is undetermined. Germline-derived CDR1 and CDR2 are MDHEN and SYDVKM. Trimming pared 7 bases from V and 0 bases from J, leaving 13 bases between. This CDR3 contains 15 residues. The CDR3 DNA reads as TGTGCCAGCATCCCGACTGTATATAGCAATCAGCCCCAGCATTTT. Encoded protein: CASIPTVYSNQPQHF.

V and J are TRBV28 and TRBJ2-2; D is perhaps TRBD2 (6 bases). This CDR3 is 16 amino acids long. Germline CDR1 and CDR2: MDHEN and SYDVKM. The V end lost 3 bases, the J end lost 5 bases, and 16 bases lay between the germline ends. CDR3 in amino acids: CASSFGTGRRTGELFF. CDR3 coding DNA: TGTGCCAGCAGTTTCGGCACCGGGAGAAGGACCGGGGAGCTGTTTTTT.

This clone appeared a single time. The rearrangement joins TRBV6-1 to TRBJ1-2, with D maybe TRBD1 (5 bases). This CDR3 has 17 amino acids. With 3 bases removed from V and 3 bases from J, the gap between germline ends came to 20 bases. CDR1 is MNHNS and CDR2 is SASEGT in the germline V gene. The CDR3 loop is CASSDSGGRGTDYGYTF. CDR3 in DNA: TGTGCCAGCAGTGATTCGGGGGGTCGAGGGACGGACTATGGCTACACCTTC.

This chain joins TRBV12-5 and TRBJ2-1, with TRBD2 identical over 8 bases. The trim removed 4 bases at V and 5 bases at J, leaving 7 bases unmatched. Per the germline V gene, CDR1 is LGHNT and CDR2 is FRNRAP. The CDR3 sequence is 15 residues long. In nucleotides, the CDR3 is TGTGCTAGTGGTTCCCGGGGGGGCTGGGACAATGAGCAGTTCTTC. This translates into CASGSRGGWDNEQFF.

The V gene is TRBV7-9, the J gene TRBJ2-1; a possible D gene is TRBD2 (5 bases). Germline loops: CDR1 SEHNR, CDR2 FQNEAQ (reference sequence). The V and J ends lost 3 bases and 9 bases respectively, with 9 bases between them. The CDR3 is 12 residues long. The CDR3 nucleotides are TGTGCCAGCAGCTTCTGGGAGCCTGAGCAGTTCTTC. Translation: CASSFWEPEQFF.

V gene TRBV29-1 combines with J gene TRBJ1-2; possible D gene TRBD1, 5 bases. The germline V and J ends were trimmed by 4 bases and 5 bases, with 8 bases remaining between them. Germline CDR1 is SQVTM and CDR2 is ANQGSEA. The CDR3 length is 11 residues. The CDR3 protein is CSVAGEYGYTF. For the CDR3, the DNA is TGCAGCGTTGCGGGGGAGTATGGCTACACCTTC.

The CDR3 is CASSLSGTRKYYEQYF. The CDR3 nucleotides are TGTGCCAGTAGTCTGAGTGGGACTCGTAAATATTACGAGCAGTACTTC. V usage is TRBV19 and J usage is TRBJ2-7, with a possible D match to TRBD2 (6 bases). Germline-derived CDR1 and CDR2 are LNHDA and SQIVND (reference sequence). The CDR3 extends over 16 amino acids. The V and J ends lost 5 bases and 4 bases respectively, with 21 bases between them. The full variable domain, its missing parts supplied by reference TRBV19 and TRBJ2-7, is DGGITQSPKYLFRKEGQNVTLSCEQNLNHDAMYWYRQDPGQGLRLIYYSQIVNDFQKGDIAEGYSVSREKKESFPLTVTSAQKNPTAFYLCASSLSGTRKYYEQYFGPGTRLTVT.

The gene calls are TRBV30 and TRBJ1-4; 10 positions match TRBD1. The CDR3 is 14 amino acids. CDR1 and CDR2 (germline): GTSNPN, SVGIG (reference sequence). J was trimmed by 7 bases and V by 2 bases; bases with no gene match: 4. In DNA, the CDR3 is TGTGCCTGGAGTTCCGGGACAGGGGTTGAAAAACTGTTTTTT. Its translation is CAWSSGTGVEKLFF.

This clone was seen more than once but under ten times. The chain couples TRBV9 to TRBJ2-5, with 8 bases fitting TRBD2. The CDR3 sequence is 15 residues long. The ends lost 4 bases at V and 1 base at J; junction bases unmatched: 6. Germline CDR1 reads SGDLS; CDR2 reads YYNGEE. The DNA for the CDR3 is TGTGCCAGCAGCCCCAGCGGGGGCAGCCAAGAGACCCAGTACTTC. Encoded protein: CASSPSGGSQETQYF.

The chain uses TRBV7-8 and TRBJ1-4, with D perhaps TRBD1 (5 bases). The CDR3 covers 17 residues. Between the trimmed V and J ends, which lost 1 base and 0 bases, there was a span of 12 bases. Germline CDR1 reads SGHVS; CDR2 reads FQNEAQ. The CDR3 spells CASSLDPPGTTNEKLFF. In DNA form, the CDR3 reads TGTGCCAGCAGCTTAGATCCCCCAGGGACAACTAATGAAAAACTGTTTTTT.

This clone was recorded only once. The chain has TRBV11-2 and TRBJ1-1; D gene unclear. The CDR3 spans 16 residues. Trimming stripped 2 bases from V and 0 bases from J, with 13 bases between. The germline CDR1 and CDR2 sequences are SGHAT and FQNNGV. CDR3 protein: CASSLTTMSLNTEAFF. The CDR3 DNA is TGTGCCAGCAGCTTAACCACAATGTCCCTGAACACTGAAGCTTTCTTT.